One sample yielded the 24 T cell receptor beta chains listed below, sequenced in a study of beta chain features in type 1 diabetes. Overall study findings and caveats: When Type 1 diabetes patients were examined, their TCRB CDR3s proved moderately but significantly shorter in all four CD4+ subsets.

The entirety of the isolated RNA underwent reverse transcription, so expressed TCRB transcripts were sequenced. TCRdb keeps only in-frame clones here, not all; method: immunoSEQ multiplex PCR. This sample has around 600,000 clones, with 9.5% to 15% found just once. For these receptors, no antigen is known. What was sequenced was naive CD4+ T cells from blood. Receptors originate from a young man with type 1 diabetes.

This CDR3 reads CASSQRIQGGETQYF. Written as DNA, the CDR3 is TGCGCCAGCAGCCAACGTATACAGGGTGGAGAGACCCAGTACTTC. The V call is TRBV4-3, the J call TRBJ2-5; the D gene is possibly TRBD1 (6 bases). This CDR3 has 15 residues. Trimming removed 2 bases from V and 4 bases from J, with 14 bases in between. Germline CDR1 LGHNA, CDR2 YSLEER.

CDR3 coding DNA: TGTGCCAGCAGCCCGGTTCGGGGGGAGCAGTATTTT. It codes for CASSPVRGEQYF. The chain employs TRBV9 and TRBJ2-3, with TRBD2 matching 7 bases. Per the germline V gene, CDR1 is SGDLS and CDR2 is YYNGEE. Trimming removed 4 bases from V and 11 bases from J; junction bases left unmatched: 7. This CDR3 region has 12 residues. The full variable domain, rest sourced from reference TRBV9 and TRBJ2-3, is DSGVTQTPKHLITATGQRVTLRCSPRSGDLSVYWYQQSLDQGLQFLIQYYNGEERAKGNILERFSAQQFPDLHSELNLSSLELGDSALYFCASSPVRGEQYFGPGTRLTVL.

The V call is TRBV18, the J call TRBJ1-2; unclear D gene. This CDR3 has 16 amino acids. Germline lookup yields CDR1 KGHSH and CDR2 LQKENI. The ends were cut back, 1 base at V and 4 bases at J, with 16 bases in the middle. The CDR3 sequence is CASSPQDGPLLYGYTF. The DNA of the CDR3 is TGTGCCAGCTCACCACAGGACGGACCCCTCCTCTATGGCTACACCTTC.

In its sample, this clone was seen a few times. The J gene is TRBJ2-7, the V gene TRBV29-1; 9 bases agree with TRBD1. The junction had 4 bases not matched to a gene; V was cut back by 5 bases and J by 2 bases. This CDR3 is built from 13 residues. The germline V gene has CDR1 SQVTM and CDR2 ANQGSEA. The CDR3 protein is CSVSGTGTYEQYF. For the CDR3, the DNA is TGCAGCGTTTCCGGGACAGGGACCTACGAGCAGTACTTC.

This chain links TRBV29-1 with TRBJ1-1, with D unresolved. Looked up from germline, CDR1 is SQVTM and CDR2 is ANQGSEA. This CDR3 is 14 amino acids long. V was trimmed by 3 bases and J by 1 base, leaving 12 bases between them. The CDR3 loop is CSVEWFGSNTEAFF. CDR3 DNA: TGCAGCGTTGAGTGGTTCGGATCGAACACTGAAGCTTTCTTT.

A few counts support this clone. The rearrangement uses TRBV5-4 and TRBJ1-2; D might be TRBD1 (6 bases). The CDR3 is 17 residues long. Trimming took 4 bases from V and 4 from J, leaving 23 bases between them. Germline V gives CDR1 SGHNT, CDR2 YYREEE (reference sequence). This CDR3 reads CASSPPPGGDIGYGYTF. CDR3 DNA sequence: TGTGCCAGCAGCCCCCCCCCGGGGGGCGACATTGGCTATGGCTACACCTTC.

The chain employs TRBV29-1 and TRBJ2-5; the D is unclear. This CDR3 contains 11 residues. The V gene lost 5 bases and the J gene lost 4 bases, with 8 bases spanning the gap. Germline V gene data show CDR1 as SQVTM and CDR2 as ANQGSEA. The CDR3 coding sequence is TGCAGCGTTCAGGTGGCAGAGACCCAGTACTTC. Protein product: CSVQVAETQYF.

This clone has more than one count but fewer than ten. V is TRBV6-6 and J is TRBJ1-2; 9 bases are a match to TRBD1. The germline V gene has CDR1 MNHNY and CDR2 SVGAGI (reference sequence). V gave up 7 bases and J gave up 8 bases; unmatched junction bases: 14. The CDR3 is made up of 15 amino acids. The CDR3 nucleotides read TGTGCCAGCAAAACTCCCGGGACAGGGATCGGCGGCTACACCTTC. This sequence encodes CASKTPGTGIGGYTF.

The chain joins TRBV4-2 to TRBJ1-2; the D is unclear. The CDR3 contains 13 residues. V lost 0 bases and J 7 bases, leaving 9 bases between the germline ends. The germline V gene has CDR1 LGHNA and CDR2 YNFKEQ. The CDR3 loop reads CASSQDRDPGYTF. The DNA of the CDR3 is TGTGCCAGCAGCCAAGATAGAGACCCTGGCTACACCTTC.

Remarks on this clone: The sample contains more than one DNA sequence encoding this CDR3. V and J are TRBV7-9 and TRBJ2-7; the match to TRBD1 covers 7 bases. The CDR3 is made up of 14 amino acids. Germline V gene data show CDR1 as SEHNR and CDR2 as FQNEAQ (reference sequence). V lost 0 bases, J lost 2 bases, and 1 base stayed unmatched. The CDR3 reads CASSLAGTAYEQYF. The CDR3 DNA follows: TGTGCCAGCAGCTTAGCCGGGACAGCCTACGAGCAGTACTTC.

J is TRBJ2-3 and V is TRBV6-1, with D possibly being TRBD1 (6 bases). From germline, CDR1 is MNHNS and CDR2 SASEGT. V dropped 3 bases and J dropped 3 bases, with 10 bases sitting between them. This CDR3 has 14 amino acids. CDR3 bases: TGTGCCAGCAGTGATGGACAGATTACAGATACGCAGTATTTT. It codes for CASSDGQITDTQYF.

This chain links TRBV7-2 with TRBJ2-5; 14 bases map to TRBD2. Germline loops: CDR1 SGHTA, CDR2 FQGNSA. V trimming: 1 base; J trimming: 2 bases; junction bases outside the gene matches: 3. CDR3 length equals 17 residues. The CDR3 DNA reads as TGTGCCAGCAGCTTAGTGGGGACTAGCGGGGGACAAGAGACCCAGTACTTC. Translated, it gives CASSLVGTSGGQETQYF.

This clone was seen a handful of times. The chain joins TRBV19 to TRBJ2-3; TRBD2 aligns across 8 bases. There are 12 residues in the CDR3. Losses at the gene ends were 2 bases for V and 11 bases for J; bases not matched to a gene: 3. Germline V CDR1 and CDR2: LNHDA, SQIVND (reference sequence). In DNA form, the CDR3 reads TGTGCCAGTAGTATAAGAAGCGGGGGGCAGTATTTT. The encoded protein is CASSIRSGGQYF.

This clone was detected only a few times. The CDR3 DNA reads as TGTGCCAGCAGCCCAGGACTAGTTTCCTACAATGAGCAGTTCTTC. Translating it yields CASSPGLVSYNEQFF. The chain employs TRBV7-2 and TRBJ2-1; the match to TRBD2 covers 7 bases. The J segment lost 1 base and the V segment lost 5 bases, leaving 5 bases of the junction unmatched. The CDR3 has 15 residues. Germline CDR1 reads SGHTA; CDR2 reads FQGNSA.

The chain combines TRBV7-2 with TRBJ1-1; no clear D. V lost 7 bases and J lost 7, with 19 bases in between. The CDR3 covers 14 residues. CDR1 is SGHTA, CDR2 FQGNSA, per germline. The CDR3 protein is CASTRRVNSFEAFF. The CDR3 DNA is TGTGCCAGCACCCGCCGGGTCAACTCTTTTGAAGCTTTCTTT.

V and J are TRBV18 and TRBJ1-2; TRBD1 might be the D (5 bases). From germline, CDR1 is KGHSH and CDR2 LQKENI. V was cut by 3 bases and J by 0 bases, with 11 bases left in between. The CDR3 covers 15 residues. CDR3 DNA: TGTGCCAGCTCACCCGGGGCTTCTACTAACTATGGCTACACCTTC. It encodes CASSPGASTNYGYTF.

This clone was seen only a few times. The CDR3 nucleotides are TGTGCCAGCAGCCCGTCGGCAGGGCTAGGCACTGAAGCTTTCTTT. Residues: CASSPSAGLGTEAFF. This chain connects TRBV7-3 to TRBJ1-1, with D perhaps matching TRBD1 (5 bases). Germline lookup yields CDR1 SGHTA and CDR2 FQGTGA. Between the trimmed V and J ends, which lost 5 bases and 4 bases, there was a span of 17 bases. The CDR3 has 15 residues.

This clone was seen a handful of times. This chain joins TRBV11-3 and TRBJ1-4; 7 bases fit TRBD1. The CDR3 sequence is 15 residues long. V gave up 4 bases and J gave up 6 bases; unmatched junction bases: 8. The germline V gene has CDR1 SGHNT and CDR2 YENEEA. CDR3 amino acids: CASSSRQGWDEKLFF. The CDR3 DNA sequence: TGTGCCAGCAGCTCCCGACAGGGATGGGATGAAAAACTGTTTTTT.

The chain has TRBV7-2 and TRBJ1-2; a possible D gene is TRBD1 (5 bases). Germline lookup yields CDR1 SGHTA and CDR2 FQGNSA. Between the trimmed V and J ends, which lost 1 base and 4 bases, there was a span of 10 bases. The CDR3 sequence is 14 residues long. DNA of the CDR3: TGTGCCAGCAGCTTAGATGGGACGATCTATGGCTACACCTTC. This encodes CASSLDGTIYGYTF.

This clone was counted only a few times. This sample also contains other DNA sequences that code for the same CDR3. The gene calls are TRBV9 and TRBJ2-3; D is unclear. The CDR3 has 12 residues. The germline gives CDR1 SGDLS, CDR2 YYNGEE. V lost 3 bases and J lost 1, with 3 bases in between. CDR3 nucleotide sequence: TGTGCCAGCAGCGCGGGCACAGATACGCAGTATTTT. Its protein product is CASSAGTDTQYF.

This sequence joins TRBV18 and TRBJ2-5; no definite D call. CDR1 is KGHSH and CDR2 is LQKENI in the germline V gene. Trimming took 1 base from V and 6 from J, leaving 9 bases between them. The CDR3 spans 13 residues. CDR3 residues: CASSPQMEKTQYF. In nucleotides, the CDR3 is TGTGCCAGCTCACCACAGATGGAAAAGACCCAGTACTTC.

The rearrangement joins TRBV6-5 to TRBJ2-1; TRBD2 aligns across 10 bases. Germline CDR1 is MNHEY and CDR2 is SVGAGI. The CDR3 length is 16 residues. V shed 0 bases, J shed 5 bases, and the junction held 4 bases outside the gene matches. CDR3 protein: CASSYSGLARHNEQFF. CDR3 DNA: TGTGCCAGCAGTTACTCGGGACTAGCGCGTCACAATGAGCAGTTCTTC.

This clone was picked up a small number of times. This chain joins TRBV5-4 and TRBJ2-1; D is ambiguous. The CDR3 has 14 amino acids. The V gene's germline CDR1 is SGHNT and CDR2 YYREEE (reference sequence). V was cut by 0 bases and J by 4 bases, with 8 bases left in between. The CDR3 sequence is CASSLDWVYNEQFF. Written as DNA, the CDR3 is TGTGCCAGCAGCTTGGACTGGGTATACAATGAGCAGTTCTTC.

This clone occurred a few times. The chain recombines TRBV2 with TRBJ1-3; 7 bases match TRBD1. After removal of 1 base from V and 0 bases from J, the junction contained 3 bases not matched to a gene. Germline V lookup: CDR1 SNHLY, CDR2 FYNNEI. The CDR3 has 16 residues. The CDR3 sequence: CASSEEDRSSGNTIYF. CDR3 bases: TGTGCCAGCAGTGAAGAGGACAGGAGCTCTGGAAACACCATATATTTT.